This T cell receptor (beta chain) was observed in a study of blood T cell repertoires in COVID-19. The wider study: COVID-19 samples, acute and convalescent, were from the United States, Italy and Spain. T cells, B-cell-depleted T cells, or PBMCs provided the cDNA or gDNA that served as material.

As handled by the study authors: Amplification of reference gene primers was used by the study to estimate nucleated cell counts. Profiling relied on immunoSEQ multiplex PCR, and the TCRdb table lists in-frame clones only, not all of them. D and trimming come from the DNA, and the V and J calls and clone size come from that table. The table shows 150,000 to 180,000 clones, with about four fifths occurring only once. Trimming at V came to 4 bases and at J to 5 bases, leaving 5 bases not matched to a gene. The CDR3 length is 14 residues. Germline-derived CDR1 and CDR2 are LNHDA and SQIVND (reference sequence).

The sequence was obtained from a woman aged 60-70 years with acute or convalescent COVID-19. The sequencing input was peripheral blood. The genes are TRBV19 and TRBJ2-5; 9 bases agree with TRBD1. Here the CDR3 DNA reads TGTGCCAGTAGTACGGGACAGGGTCGGGAGACCCAGTACTTC. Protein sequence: CASSTGQGRETQYF.